The source of this T cell receptor (beta chain) is a study of T cells after yellow fever vaccination. Broader study findings: It was a small share of clonotypes that appeared in both CD4 and CD8 compartments. At around 95% for CD4 and about 88% for CD8, most primary-vaccination clones showed up again after the booster.

V was cut by 3 bases and J by 2 bases, with 11 bases left in between. CDR1 and CDR2 from the germline V gene are PRHDT and FYEKMQ (reference sequence). There are 14 residues in the CDR3. They built TCR cDNA with 5'RACE template switching, a step that put in a universal primer site and UMIs. Each CDR3 protein is one row after TCRdb ran MiXCR on the 5' RACE reads. The sample has some 150,000 distinct CDR3 sequences, roughly a tenth seen once. Regarding this clonotype: Its antigen is unknown.

The receptor was derived from a man aged 18 to 29 who received the YFV17D yellow fever vaccine. The sample here was CD8+ T cells sorted from PBMCs, taken 45 days after the yellow fever booster vaccination. This chain links TRBV13 with TRBJ2-7; D remains ambiguous. CDR3 sequence reads: CASSFAPSPYEQYF. CDR3 nucleotides: TGTGCCAGCAGCTTTGCTCCGTCCCCCTACGAGCAGTACTTC.